This T cell receptor beta chain originates from a study of T cells after yellow fever vaccination. One entry per CDR3 protein, called by TCRdb with MiXCR from the 5' RACE reads. This table holds 300,000 to 350,000 distinct CDR3 sequences, roughly 4% found once. Study-level points and caveats: Peaking faster, on day 5 versus 15, the secondary response was nonetheless weaker.

This clonotype has just a few counts. The antigen remains unidentified. The receptor's source is a young man who received the YFV17D yellow fever vaccine. Material: PBMCs, obtained 5 days after the yellow fever booster vaccination.

CDR3 region: CASTSGPRPEETQYF. The DNA of the CDR3 is TGCGCCAGCACCTCAGGGCCCCGGCCCGAAGAGACCCAGTACTTC. V is TRBV5-1 and J is TRBJ2-5, with D tentatively TRBD1 (5 bases). The CDR3 totals 15 residues. Trimming removed 6 bases from V and 3 bases from J, with 18 bases in between. Germline CDR1 reads SGHRS; CDR2 reads YFSETQ. Full variable domain (outside the CDR3, taken from reference TRBV5-1 and TRBJ2-5): KAGVTQTPRYLIKTRGQQVTLSCSPISGHRSVSWYQQTPGQGLQFLFEYFSETQRNKGNFPGRFSGRQFSNSRSEMNVSTLELGDSALYLCASTSGPRPEETQYFGPGTRLLVL.